This TCR beta chain was recovered during a study of blood T cell repertoires in COVID-19. The overall study: COVID-19 samples collected from the United States, Italy and Spain covered acute and convalescent phases. T cells, B-cell-depleted T cells, or PBMCs provided the cDNA or gDNA that served as material.

Profiling relied on immunoSEQ multiplex PCR, and the TCRdb table lists in-frame clones only, not all of them. This sample has 100,000 to 150,000 clones; around 86% occur once, and the top ten carry roughly 30%. Per germline, CDR1 DFQATT and CDR2 SNEGSKA (reference sequence). V lost 3 bases and J lost 6, with 14 bases in between. The CDR3 is made up of 13 amino acids. The source of this sequence is a woman older than 75 with acute or convalescent COVID-19. The rearrangement uses TRBV20-1 and TRBJ1-2; D is perhaps TRBD1 (6 bases). What was sequenced was peripheral blood. For the CDR3, the DNA is TGCAGTGCTAGTCCCCAGGGGTGGCATGGCTACACCTTC. Residues: CSASPQGWHGYTF.